One and the same sample provided the 16 T cell receptor beta chains below, sequenced in a study of T cells in Graves' hyperthyroidism and ophthalmopathy (dated 2019 in TCRdb). Library creation used multiplex PCR. The sequencer was an Illumina HiSeq 2000. Amplification of TCR beta CDR3 regions was carried out from RNA transcripts. For the first round of RT-PCR on the TCR CDR3, the HTBI primer set was used together with the Qiagen OneStep RT-PCR kit. TCRdb redid the processing of the public reads, applying fastp at Q25 and MiXCR, and retained in-frame beta chains. A single entry per CDR3 protein holds the most common genes and DNA from its merged rows. This sample comprises 300,000 to 450,000 distinct CDR3 sequences, over 11% of them detected only once. The ten largest clonotypes hold 11% of the sample. The source material was blood. The receptors were gathered from a woman aged 55-69 years with Graves' hyperthyroidism.

Ten or more counts support this clonotype. The V and J genes are TRBV6-2 or TRBV6-3 and TRBJ2-1; D might be TRBD2 (5 bases). The CDR3 spans 13 residues. Germline V lookup: CDR1 MNHEY, CDR2 SVGEGT. The V end was cut by 2 bases, the J end by 10 bases, with 12 bases between. The CDR3 DNA follows: TGTGCCAGCAGTTACATGGGAGAGGACGAGCAGTTCTTC. It yields the protein CASSYMGEDEQFF.

V gene TRBV30 combines with J gene TRBJ2-7, with D unresolved. The V gene lost 2 bases and the J gene lost 9 bases, with 11 bases spanning the gap. CDR3 size: 11 residues. Germline CDR1 reads GTSNPN; CDR2 reads SVGIG (reference sequence). The CDR3 DNA is TGTGCCTGGAGTCACCCCGGCCGGCAGTACTTC. Its translation: CAWSHPGRQYF.

In its sample, this clonotype was seen many times. The V gene is TRBV10-3, the J gene TRBJ2-1; 11 positions agree with TRBD2. Germline CDR1 ENHRY, CDR2 SYGVKD. V lost 5 bases, J lost 9 bases, and 6 bases stayed unmatched. The CDR3 consists of 14 residues. The CDR3 DNA is TGTGCCATCAGTTCTATAGCGGGAGGGAGTGAGCAGTTCTTC. Protein: CAISSIAGGSEQFF.

The table lists this clonotype with many counts. CDR3 loop: CASSLDSMGLAGGRNEQFF. CDR3 coding DNA: TGTGCCAGCAGCTTAGATAGCATGGGACTAGCGGGAGGACGTAATGAGCAGTTCTTC. This chain uses TRBV11-3 with TRBJ2-1; 15 bases match TRBD2. Germline values: CDR1 SGHNT, CDR2 YENEEA. This CDR3 has 19 amino acids. The V segment lost 0 bases and the J segment 7 bases; nucleotides outside the gene matches: 10.

This clonotype has a count of ten or more. The chain links TRBV11-3 to TRBJ2-5; D is tentatively TRBD1 or TRBD2 (5 bases each). The CDR3 sequence is 14 residues long. Trimming stripped 3 bases from V and 3 bases from J, with 11 bases between. Germline-derived CDR1 and CDR2 are SGHNT and YENEEA. CDR3 protein: CASSFGTVEETQYF. CDR3 in DNA: TGTGCCAGCAGCTTTGGGACGGTAGAAGAGACCCAGTACTTC.

This sequence joins TRBV5-1 and TRBJ2-7; the match to TRBD1 covers 8 bases. Trimming removed 7 bases from V and 5 bases from J; junction bases left unmatched: 5. This CDR3 comprises 12 residues. The germline V gene encodes CDR1 SGHRS and CDR2 YFSETQ. CDR3: CASGQGLDEQYF. The CDR3 region has the DNA TGCGCCAGCGGACAGGGTTTGGACGAGCAGTACTTC.

The chain carries TRBV11-2 and TRBJ2-1, with 11 bases that match TRBD2. V trimming: 6 bases; J trimming: 7 bases; junction bases outside the gene matches: 11. The length of the CDR3 is 16 residues. Germline CDR1 is SGHAT and CDR2 is FQNNGV. The CDR3 protein is CASRRLAGGGVNEQFF. CDR3 DNA: TGTGCCAGCAGACGCTTAGCGGGAGGGGGTGTGAATGAGCAGTTCTTC.

This rearrangement joins TRBV20-1 to TRBJ2-1; 10 bases agree with TRBD2. Trimming at V came to 0 bases and at J to 3 bases, leaving 5 bases not matched to a gene. This CDR3 region has 16 residues. Germline CDR1 is DFQATT and CDR2 is SNEGSKA (reference sequence). DNA for the CDR3: TGCAGTGCTAGAGATTGGGCTAGCGGGAGCTACAATGAGCAGTTCTTC. Its protein product is CSARDWASGSYNEQFF.

The sample holds a few counts of this clonotype. The genes are TRBV29-1 and TRBJ2-6, with D tentatively TRBD1 (5 bases). CDR3 length equals 18 residues. Germline assignment: CDR1 SQVTM and CDR2 ANQGSEA. V shed 5 bases and J shed 0 bases, with 20 bases lying between them. This CDR3 reads CSVRTYPGFSSGANVLTF. CDR3 coding DNA: TGCAGCGTTAGAACCTATCCAGGGTTTAGCTCTGGGGCCAACGTCCTGACTTTC.

The chain uses TRBV5-1 and TRBJ2-1, with 7 bases aligning to TRBD2. Germline CDR1 and CDR2: SGHRS and YFSETQ. With V trimmed by 3 bases and J by 3 bases, 6 bases remained unmatched. CDR3 length: 15 amino acids. CDR3 sequence: CASSSIAGLYNEQFF. Written as DNA, the CDR3 is TGCGCCAGCAGCTCGATAGCGGGCCTCTACAATGAGCAGTTCTTC. Combining the CDR3 with reference TRBV5-1 and TRBJ2-1 gives the whole variable domain KAGVTQTPRYLIKTRGQQVTLSCSPISGHRSVSWYQQTPGQGLQFLFEYFSETQRNKGNFPGRFSGRQFSNSRSEMNVSTLELGDSALYLCASSSIAGLYNEQFFGPGTRLTVL.

The chain has TRBV5-8 and TRBJ2-3, with D hard to call. Germline CDR1 and CDR2: SGHTS and YDEGEE. CDR3 size: 15 residues. V dropped 7 bases and J dropped 0 bases, with 15 bases sitting between them. DNA of the CDR3: TGTGCCAGCCGCCCCCGGCGGAGAAGCACAGATACGCAGTATTTT. The encoded protein is CASRPRRRSTDTQYF.

The chain links TRBV19 to TRBJ2-7; D possibly uses TRBD1 or TRBD2 (5 bases each). Between the trimmed V and J ends, which lost 5 bases and 3 bases, there was a span of 14 bases. This CDR3 spans 14 amino acids. CDR1 is LNHDA and CDR2 is SQIVND in the germline V gene (reference sequence). The CDR3 here is CASSEETDYYEQYF. The CDR3 DNA is TGTGCCAGTAGTGAGGAGACAGACTACTACGAGCAGTACTTC.

This clonotype was seen repeatedly, ten times or more. V usage is TRBV3-1 and J usage is TRBJ1-1; D perhaps matches TRBD1 (5 bases). Germline CDR1 LGHDT, CDR2 YNNKEL (reference sequence). The length of the CDR3 is 16 residues. Between the trimmed V and J ends, which lost 2 bases and 0 bases, there was a span of 13 bases. In nucleotides, the CDR3 is TGTGCCAGCAGCCAATCGTGGAGGGGTATGAACACTGAAGCTTTCTTT. This codes for CASSQSWRGMNTEAFF.

With regard to this clonotype: A much larger clone lies a single base off, so this may be a read error. The rearrangement uses TRBV30 and TRBJ1-5; D possibly corresponds to TRBD1 (5 bases). This CDR3 comprises 13 residues. Germline CDR1 is GTSNPN and CDR2 is SVGIG (reference sequence). Trimming pared 4 bases from V and 3 bases from J, leaving 10 bases between. CDR3 region: CAWNRQINQPQHF. The CDR3 DNA is TGTGCCTGGAACAGACAGATCAATCAGCCCCAGCATTTT.

This clonotype occurred many times. V and J are TRBV10-3 and TRBJ1-5; TRBD1 aligns across 9 bases. The junction had 6 bases not matched to a gene; V was cut back by 0 bases and J by 6 bases. There are 16 residues in the CDR3. From germline, CDR1 is ENHRY and CDR2 SYGVKD. The DNA of the CDR3 is TGTGCCATCAGTGAGTCAGGGACAGGGTACGTTCAGCCCCAGCATTTT. Residues: CAISESGTGYVQPQHF.

In this sample, this clonotype turned up many times. CDR3 sequence reads: CASSYPDFTYNEQFF. Here the CDR3 DNA reads TGTGCCAGCAGTTACCCGGACTTTACCTACAATGAGCAGTTCTTC. The V gene is TRBV6-2 or TRBV6-3, the J gene TRBJ2-1, with a tentative D call TRBD2 (5 bases). The length of the CDR3 is 15 residues. With 2 bases removed from V and 2 bases from J, the gap between germline ends came to 10 bases. Germline V lookup: CDR1 MNHEY, CDR2 SVGEGT.